Below, 6 T cell receptor beta chains from the same sample are listed, as sequenced in a study of T cell clonality in common variable immunodeficiency. Study findings and constraints: Reportedly, TCR beta sequences from common variable immunodeficiency showed fewer deletions and N-nucleotide insertions.

Repertoires were generated with immunoSEQ multiplex PCR, while TCRdb's copy carries only in-frame clones and drops some. Listed for the sample are approximately 26,000 clones, none seen a single time. Their specific antigens are unknown. The sample was peripheral blood mononuclear cells. These TCRs come from a human donor with common variable immunodeficiency.

As to this clone: The observed sequence ends 3 residues before the CDR3 terminus, with the missing tail filled in from the germline J gene. The chain recombines TRBV7-9 with TRBJ2-3; D remains unclear. The CDR3 has 14 amino acids. Per germline, CDR1 SEHNR and CDR2 FQNEAQ (reference sequence). With 0 bases removed from V and 6 bases from J, the gap between germline ends came to 10 bases. CDR3 amino acids: CASSLASSLDTQYF. The part of the CDR3 DNA that was read is TGTGCCAGCAGCTTAGCATCCAGTTTGGATACG.

This clone was observed a handful of times. The read ends 3 residues shy of where the CDR3 ends; the end is completed using the germline J gene. This rearrangement joins TRBV6-1 to TRBJ2-7; D might be TRBD2 (6 bases). V dropped 2 bases and J dropped 0 bases, with 14 bases sitting between them. The CDR3 loop spans 16 amino acids. Germline V lookup: CDR1 MNHNS, CDR2 SASEGT. CDR3 in amino acids: CASSERWGDSSYEQYF. The covered CDR3 bases are TGTGCCAGCAGTGAAAGGTGGGGGGACTCCTCCTACGAG.

This clone has only a few counts. From the germline J gene comes the end of the CDR3, since the read stops 3 residues before it. This rearrangement joins TRBV19 to TRBJ2-5; perhaps TRBD1 as D (5 bases). The CDR3 is 14 amino acids. The V gene's germline CDR1 is LNHDA and CDR2 SQIVND (reference sequence). V lost 1 base, J lost 5 bases, and 11 bases lay in between. The CDR3 loop reads CASSIAGGHETQYF. CDR3 bases read: TGTGCCAGTAGTATAGCCGGCGGACATGAGACC. Combining the CDR3 with reference TRBV19 and TRBJ2-5 gives the whole variable domain DGGITQSPKYLFRKEGQNVTLSCEQNLNHDAMYWYRQDPGQGLRLIYYSQIVNDFQKGDIAEGYSVSREKKESFPLTVTSAQKNPTAFYLCASSIAGGHETQYFGPGTRLLVL.

This clone was seen many times. The read ends 3 residues before the CDR3 terminus; that terminus is restored from the germline J gene. V gene TRBV4-1 combines with J gene TRBJ2-7; 7 bases align to TRBD1. Trimming cost V 4 bases and J 2 bases; bases outside gene matches: 2. Per the germline V gene, CDR1 is MGHRA and CDR2 is YSYEKL. The CDR3 runs 13 residues. CDR3 bases read: TGCGCCAGCAGCCGGGACAGTACCTACGAG. Translating it yields CASSRDSTYE. The entire CDR3 is CASSRDSTYEQYF.

The sample holds many counts of this clone. Coverage ceases 3 residues before the CDR3 finishes, and the germline J gene fills in the end. This chain links TRBV4-2 with TRBJ2-1, with a tentative D call TRBD2 (10 bases). Per the germline V gene, CDR1 is LGHNA and CDR2 is YNFKEQ. The CDR3 has 20 amino acids. The V gene lost 4 bases and the J gene lost 1 base, with 26 bases spanning the gap. The covered CDR3 bases are TGTGCCAGCAGCCCTCTAGGGACAGGGAGTAGCGGGGGGTCCTACAATGAG. Translation: CASSPLGTGSSGGSYNE. The full CDR3 is CASSPLGTGSSGGSYNEQFF.

About this clone itself: The read comes to an end 3 residues before the CDR3 does, leaving the germline J gene to fill in the end. This chain joins TRBV6-2 or TRBV6-3 and TRBJ1-5, with a possible D match to TRBD1 (5 bases). The CDR3 totals 16 residues. The germline V gene encodes CDR1 MNHEY and CDR2 SVGEGT. Trimming pared 0 bases from V and 2 bases from J, leaving 11 bases between. The DNA read from the CDR3 is TGTGCCAGCAGTTACTCTCCCAGGGCGGGCAATCAGCCC. It specifies CASSYSPRAGNQP. The whole CDR3 protein reads CASSYSPRAGNQPQHF.